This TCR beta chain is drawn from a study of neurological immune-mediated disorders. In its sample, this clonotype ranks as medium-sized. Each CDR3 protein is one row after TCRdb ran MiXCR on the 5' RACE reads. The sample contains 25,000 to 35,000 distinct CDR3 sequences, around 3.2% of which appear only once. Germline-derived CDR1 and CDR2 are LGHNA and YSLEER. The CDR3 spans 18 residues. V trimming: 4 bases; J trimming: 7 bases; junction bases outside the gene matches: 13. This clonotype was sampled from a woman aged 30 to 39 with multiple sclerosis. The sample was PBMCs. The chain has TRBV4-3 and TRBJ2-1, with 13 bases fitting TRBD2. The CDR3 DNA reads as TGCGCCAGCAGCCCCGGCGGAGGGTGGACTAGCGGGGGAAATGAGCAGTTCTTC. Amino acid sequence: CASSPGGGWTSGGNEQFF.